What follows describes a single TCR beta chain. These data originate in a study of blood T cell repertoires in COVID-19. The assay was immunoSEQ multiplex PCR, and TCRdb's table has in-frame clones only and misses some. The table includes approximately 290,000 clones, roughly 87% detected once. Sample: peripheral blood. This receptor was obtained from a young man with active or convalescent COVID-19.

This chain's CDR3 is CASSPKNPGQGDGYTF. CDR3 coding DNA: TGCGCCAGCAGCCCAAAAAATCCGGGCCAGGGTGATGGCTACACCTTC. The rearrangement uses TRBV4-1 and TRBJ1-2, with D perhaps matching TRBD1 (5 bases). Germline loops: CDR1 MGHRA, CDR2 YSYEKL. This CDR3 contains 16 residues. Trimming removed 4 bases at V and 6 bases at J, with 21 bases between.